This T cell receptor beta chain originates from a study of OX40 agonist ivuxolimab in advanced cancers. Trimming removed 11 bases at V and 0 bases at J, with 20 bases between. The CDR3 has 16 amino acids. Germline V gives CDR1 SEHNR, CDR2 FQNEAQ (reference sequence). Some clones are missing from TCRdb's copy, which holds only in-frame ones; the method was immunoSEQ multiplex PCR. Among 60,000 or so clones listed, roughly 84% were seen once. The source material was CD4+ or CD8+ T cells sorted from blood, sampled in a trial of the OX40 agonist ivuxolimab. The sequence derives from an adult with an advanced solid tumor such as melanoma, head and neck, liver or kidney cancer. The rearrangement joins TRBV7-9 to TRBJ1-3, with D possibly TRBD1 on 6 matching bases. The CDR3 sequence is CAGLDSQTHSGNTIYF. In DNA form, the CDR3 reads TGTGCCGGCCTGGACAGTCAAACGCACTCTGGAAACACCATATATTTT. The entire variable domain, with the rest obtained from reference TRBV7-9 and TRBJ1-3, is as follows: DTGVSQNPRHKITKRGQNVTFRCDPISEHNRLYWYRQTLGQGPEFLTYFQNEAQLEKSRLLSDRFSAERPKGSFSTLEIQRTEQGDSAMYLCAGLDSQTHSGNTIYFGEGSWLTVV.